This T cell receptor beta chain was observed in a study of cytomegalovirus exposure and HLA in healthy donors. Between the trimmed V and J ends, which lost 0 bases and 7 bases, there was a span of 11 bases. The CDR3 extends over 14 amino acids. CDR1 and CDR2 (germline): MNHNS, SASEGT. 13 Jbeta primers and 60 Vbeta primers were used for the PCR. Generated by immunoSEQ multiplex PCR, the TCRdb table keeps only in-frame clones and is missing some. The profile shows about 160,000 clones, 70% to 85% of them singletons. The gene calls are TRBV6-1 and TRBJ2-3, with a possible D match to TRBD2 (6 bases). Sequencing was performed on PBMCs. This TCR was recovered from a man aged 45-60 years in good health and CMV-seropositive. The CDR3 loop reads CASSEAGLRNTQYF. CDR3 nucleotide sequence: TGTGCCAGCAGTGAAGCGGGACTCCGTAATACGCAGTATTTT.